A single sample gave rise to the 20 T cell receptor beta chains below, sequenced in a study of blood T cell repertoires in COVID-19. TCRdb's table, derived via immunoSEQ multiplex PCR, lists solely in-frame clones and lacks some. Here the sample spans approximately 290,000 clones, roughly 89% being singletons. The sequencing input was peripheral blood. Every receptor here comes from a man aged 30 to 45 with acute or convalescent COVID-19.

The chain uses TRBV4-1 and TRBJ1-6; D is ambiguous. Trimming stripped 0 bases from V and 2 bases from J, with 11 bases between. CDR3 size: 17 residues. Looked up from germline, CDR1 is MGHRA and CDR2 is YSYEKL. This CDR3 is CASSQDLPRAYNSPLHF. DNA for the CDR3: TGCGCCAGCAGCCAAGATCTTCCGCGGGCCTATAATTCACCCCTCCACTTT.

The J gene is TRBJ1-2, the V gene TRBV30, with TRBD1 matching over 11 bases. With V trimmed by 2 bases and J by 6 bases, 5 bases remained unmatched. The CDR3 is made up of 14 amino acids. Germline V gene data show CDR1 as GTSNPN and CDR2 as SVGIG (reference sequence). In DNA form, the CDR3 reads TGTGCCTGGAGTTTACCGGGACAGGGGGATGGCTACACCTTC. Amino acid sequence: CAWSLPGQGDGYTF.

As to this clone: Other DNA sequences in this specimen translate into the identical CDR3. This CDR3 reads CASSLVDYGYTF. The CDR3, as DNA: TGTGCCAGCAGTTTGGTAGATTATGGCTACACCTTC. This rearrangement joins TRBV28 to TRBJ1-2; D ambiguous. Trimming removed 3 bases from V and 5 bases from J, with 7 bases in between. CDR1 is MDHEN, CDR2 SYDVKM, per germline. The CDR3 spans 12 residues.

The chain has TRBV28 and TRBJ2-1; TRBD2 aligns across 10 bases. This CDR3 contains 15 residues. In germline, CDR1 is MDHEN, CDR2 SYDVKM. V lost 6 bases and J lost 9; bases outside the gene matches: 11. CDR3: CASRPSSGRAAEQFF. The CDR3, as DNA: TGTGCCAGCAGGCCCTCCAGCGGGAGGGCCGCTGAGCAGTTCTTC.

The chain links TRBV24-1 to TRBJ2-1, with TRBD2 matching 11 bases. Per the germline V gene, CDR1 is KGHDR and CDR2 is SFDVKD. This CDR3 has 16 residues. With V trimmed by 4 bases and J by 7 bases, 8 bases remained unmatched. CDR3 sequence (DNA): TGTGCCACCAGTGACACCCTAGCGGGAGGAAGGAATGAGCAGTTCTTC. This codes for CATSDTLAGGRNEQFF.

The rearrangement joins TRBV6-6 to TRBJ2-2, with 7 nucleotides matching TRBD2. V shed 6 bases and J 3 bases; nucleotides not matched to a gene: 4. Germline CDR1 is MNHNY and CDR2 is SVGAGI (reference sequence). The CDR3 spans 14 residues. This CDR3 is CASSRREDTGELFF. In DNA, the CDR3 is TGTGCCAGCAGCCGCCGGGAGGACACCGGGGAGCTGTTTTTT.

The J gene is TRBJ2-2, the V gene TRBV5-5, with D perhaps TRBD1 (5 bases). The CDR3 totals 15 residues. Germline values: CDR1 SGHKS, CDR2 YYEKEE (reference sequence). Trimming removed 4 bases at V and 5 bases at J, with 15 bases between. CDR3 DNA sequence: TGTGCCAGCAGCCAAGCCAGGACACCAACCGGGGAGCTGTTTTTT. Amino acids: CASSQARTPTGELFF.

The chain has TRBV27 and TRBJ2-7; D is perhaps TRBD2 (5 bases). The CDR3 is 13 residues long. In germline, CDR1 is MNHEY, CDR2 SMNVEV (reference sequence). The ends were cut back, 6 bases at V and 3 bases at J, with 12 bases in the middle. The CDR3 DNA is TGTGCCAGCAGCCGCTCCGAGGGCTACGAGCAGTACTTC. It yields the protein CASSRSEGYEQYF.

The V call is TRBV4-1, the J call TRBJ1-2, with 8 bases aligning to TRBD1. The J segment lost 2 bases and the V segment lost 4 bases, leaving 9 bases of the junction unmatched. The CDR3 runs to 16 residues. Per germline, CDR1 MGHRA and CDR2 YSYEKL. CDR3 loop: CASSPTTGGVNYGYTF. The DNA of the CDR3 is TGCGCCAGCAGCCCCACTACAGGGGGAGTAAACTATGGCTACACCTTC.

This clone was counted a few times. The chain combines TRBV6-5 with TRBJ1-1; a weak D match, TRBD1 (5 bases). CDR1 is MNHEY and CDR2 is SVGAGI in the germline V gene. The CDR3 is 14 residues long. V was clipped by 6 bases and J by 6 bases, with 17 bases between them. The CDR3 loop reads CASRRGSGEAEAFF. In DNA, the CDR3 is TGTGCCAGCAGAAGGGGATCTGGGGAAGCTGAAGCTTTCTTT.

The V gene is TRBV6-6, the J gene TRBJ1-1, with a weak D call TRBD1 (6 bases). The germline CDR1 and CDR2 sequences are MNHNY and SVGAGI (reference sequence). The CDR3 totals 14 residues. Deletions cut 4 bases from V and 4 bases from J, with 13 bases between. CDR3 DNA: TGTGCCAGCAGTTCAGAACAGGGTACCACTGAAGCTTTCTTT. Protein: CASSSEQGTTEAFF.

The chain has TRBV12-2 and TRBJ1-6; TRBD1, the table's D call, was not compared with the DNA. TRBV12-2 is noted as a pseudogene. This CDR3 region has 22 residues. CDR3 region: CASRLGMPIPGLRSSYNSPLHF. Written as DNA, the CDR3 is TGTGCAAGTCGCTTAGGAATGCCGATACCAGGGTTAAGGAGCTCCTATAATTCACCCCTCCACTTT.

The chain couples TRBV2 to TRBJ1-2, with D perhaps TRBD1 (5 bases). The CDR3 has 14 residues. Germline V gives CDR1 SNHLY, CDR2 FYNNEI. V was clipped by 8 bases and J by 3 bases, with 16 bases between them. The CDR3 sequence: CASSGYWGDYGYTF. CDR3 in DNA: TGTGCCAGCTCTGGGTATTGGGGCGACTATGGCTACACCTTC. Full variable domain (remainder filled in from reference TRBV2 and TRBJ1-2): EPEVTQTPSHQVTQMGQEVILRCVPISNHLYFYWYRQILGQKVEFLVSFYNNEISEKSEIFDDQFSVERPDGSNFTLKIRSTKLEDSAMYFCASSGYWGDYGYTFGSGTRLTVV.

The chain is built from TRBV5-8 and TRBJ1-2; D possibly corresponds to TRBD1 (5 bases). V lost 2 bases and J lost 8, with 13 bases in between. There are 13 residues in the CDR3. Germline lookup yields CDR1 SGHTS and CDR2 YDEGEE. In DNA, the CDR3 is TGTGCCAGCAGCTTTTACGGGGGAAGGGGCTACACCTTC. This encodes CASSFYGGRGYTF.

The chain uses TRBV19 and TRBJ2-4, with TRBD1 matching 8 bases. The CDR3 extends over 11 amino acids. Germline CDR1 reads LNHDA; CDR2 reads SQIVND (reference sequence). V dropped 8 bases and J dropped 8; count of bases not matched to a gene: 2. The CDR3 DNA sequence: TGTGCCAGTCAGGGGGCTCACATTCAGTACTTC. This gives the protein CASQGAHIQYF.

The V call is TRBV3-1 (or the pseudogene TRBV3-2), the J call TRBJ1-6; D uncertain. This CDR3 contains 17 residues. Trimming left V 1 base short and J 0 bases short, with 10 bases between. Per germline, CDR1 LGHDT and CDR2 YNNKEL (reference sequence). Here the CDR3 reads CASSQATPSSYNSPLHF. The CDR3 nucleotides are TGTGCCAGCAGCCAAGCCACACCCAGCTCCTATAATTCACCCCTCCACTTT.

The chain's CDR3 is CASSLATTGASEKLFF. The CDR3 DNA reads as TGTGCCAGCAGCTTAGCCACAACAGGGGCGTCTGAAAAACTGTTTTTT. The rearrangement joins TRBV7-9 to TRBJ1-4; 7 positions match TRBD1. Unmatched junction bases numbered 8, after V lost 0 bases and J lost 7 bases. Germline values: CDR1 SEHNR, CDR2 FQNEAQ (reference sequence). The CDR3 consists of 16 residues.

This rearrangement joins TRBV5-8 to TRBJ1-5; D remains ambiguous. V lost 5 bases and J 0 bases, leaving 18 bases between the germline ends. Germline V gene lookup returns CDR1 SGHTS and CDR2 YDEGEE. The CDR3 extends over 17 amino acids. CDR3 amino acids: CASSSGERFYSNQPQHF. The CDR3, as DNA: TGTGCCAGCAGTTCCGGGGAACGTTTTTATAGCAATCAGCCCCAGCATTTT.

The CDR3: CAWSPDLQGPLHF. CDR3 nucleotide sequence: TGTGCCTGGAGTCCTGACCTTCAGGGACCCCTCCACTTT. J is TRBJ1-6 and V is TRBV30; weak D call: TRBD1 (5 bases). The CDR3 loop spans 13 amino acids. V was cut by 2 bases and J by 12 bases, with 14 bases left in between. CDR1 and CDR2 from the germline V gene are GTSNPN and SVGIG (reference sequence).

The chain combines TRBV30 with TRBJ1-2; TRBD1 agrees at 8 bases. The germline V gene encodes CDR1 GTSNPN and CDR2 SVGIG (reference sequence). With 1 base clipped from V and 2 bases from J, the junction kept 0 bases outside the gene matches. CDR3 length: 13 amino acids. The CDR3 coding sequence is TGTGCCTGGAGTGGACAGGGGAACTATGGCTACACCTTC. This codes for CAWSGQGNYGYTF.